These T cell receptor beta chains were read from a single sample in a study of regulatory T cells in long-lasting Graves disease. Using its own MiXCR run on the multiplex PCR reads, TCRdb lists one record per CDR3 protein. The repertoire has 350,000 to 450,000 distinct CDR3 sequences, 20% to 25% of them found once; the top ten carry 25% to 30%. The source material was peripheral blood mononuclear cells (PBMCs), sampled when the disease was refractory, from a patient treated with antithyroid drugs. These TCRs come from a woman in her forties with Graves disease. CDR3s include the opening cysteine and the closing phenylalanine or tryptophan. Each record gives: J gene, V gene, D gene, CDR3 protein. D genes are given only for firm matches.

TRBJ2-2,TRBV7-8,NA,CASSFTSTGELFF
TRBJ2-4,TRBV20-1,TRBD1,CSARSGTGKILAKNIQYF
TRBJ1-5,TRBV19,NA,CASSIDRGANQPQHF
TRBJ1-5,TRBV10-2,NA,CASSDSEQPQHF
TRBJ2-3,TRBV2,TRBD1,CASGPRQGIDTQYF
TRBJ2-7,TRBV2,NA,CASTLFWGSGVNEQYF
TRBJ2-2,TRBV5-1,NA,CASSLYGSPGGELFF
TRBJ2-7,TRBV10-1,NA,CASRGRRGSGGDLNEQYF
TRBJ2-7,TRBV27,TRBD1,CARPTGEIYEQYF
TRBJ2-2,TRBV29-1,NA,CSVEILGELFF
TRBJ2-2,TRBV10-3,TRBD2,CAIGEREGTGELFF
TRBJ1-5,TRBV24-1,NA,CATRRGVGQPQHF
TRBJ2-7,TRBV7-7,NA,CASSPVPGSEQYF
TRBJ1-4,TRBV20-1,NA,CSARPGHKTEKLFF
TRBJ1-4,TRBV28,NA,CASSLSTGGEKLFF
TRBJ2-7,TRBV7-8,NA,CASSLNTDSYEQYF
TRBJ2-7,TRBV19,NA,CASSTGRASYEQYF
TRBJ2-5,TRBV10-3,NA,CAISGGGGEETQYF